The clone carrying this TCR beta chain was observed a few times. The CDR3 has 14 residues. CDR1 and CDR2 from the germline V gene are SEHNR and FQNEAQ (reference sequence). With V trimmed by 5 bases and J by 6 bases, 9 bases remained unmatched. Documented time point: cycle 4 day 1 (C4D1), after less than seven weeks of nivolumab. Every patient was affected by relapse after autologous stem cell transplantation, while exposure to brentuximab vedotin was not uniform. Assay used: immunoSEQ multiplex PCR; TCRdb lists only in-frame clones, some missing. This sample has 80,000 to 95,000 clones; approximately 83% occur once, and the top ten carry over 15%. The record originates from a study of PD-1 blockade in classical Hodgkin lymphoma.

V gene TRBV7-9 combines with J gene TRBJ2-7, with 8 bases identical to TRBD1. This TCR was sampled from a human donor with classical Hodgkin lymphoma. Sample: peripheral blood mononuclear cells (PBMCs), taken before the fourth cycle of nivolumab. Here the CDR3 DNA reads TGTGCCAGCAGCCCCCCGGACAGGGAAGGCGAGCAGTACTTC. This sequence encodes CASSPPDREGEQYF. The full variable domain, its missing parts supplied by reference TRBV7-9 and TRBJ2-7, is DTGVSQNPRHKITKRGQNVTFRCDPISEHNRLYWYRQTLGQGPEFLTYFQNEAQLEKSRLLSDRFSAERPKGSFSTLEIQRTEQGDSAMYLCASSPPDREGEQYFGPGTRLTVT.